Shown below are 11 T cell receptor beta chains from a single sample sequenced in a study of CD8+ T cells in alopecia areata. The authors extracted RNA and reverse transcribed it into cDNA as the sequencing template. Data came from immunoSEQ multiplex PCR; TCRdb stores just in-frame clones and leaves some out. The table lists more than 100,000 clones, roughly 54% of them singletons, with 4.5% in the top ten. The sequences come from CD4+ T cells sorted from blood, collected at week 0. The receptors shown here come from a human donor with alopecia areata.

The CDR3 reads CASRTSYSGELFF. CDR3 nucleotide sequence: TGTGCCAGCAGGACTAGCTATTCCGGGGAGCTGTTTTTT. The V and J genes are TRBV27 and TRBJ2-2; 7 nucleotides align to TRBD2. This CDR3 is 13 amino acids long. Germline V gene sequence: CDR1 MNHEY, CDR2 SMNVEV (reference sequence). J lost 6 bases, V lost 6 bases, and 4 bases had no gene match.

The chain carries TRBV10-3 and TRBJ1-2; D is uncertain. Trimming pared 4 bases from V and 8 bases from J, leaving 17 bases between. The CDR3 runs to 14 residues. Germline lookup yields CDR1 ENHRY and CDR2 SYGVKD. As DNA, the CDR3 is TGTGCCATCAGTGGCCCTTCAGGCAGTGGAGGCTACACCTTC. This translates into CAISGPSGSGGYTF.

This chain joins TRBV5-1 and TRBJ2-1, with 9 positions matching TRBD2. This CDR3 contains 15 residues. V lost 4 bases to trimming and J lost 7 bases; unmatched junction nucleotides: 9. Per germline, CDR1 SGHRS and CDR2 YFSETQ. The DNA of the CDR3 is TGCGCCAGCAGCAAAGCGGGAGGAGAGTGGAATGAGCAGTTCTTC. This sequence encodes CASSKAGGEWNEQFF.

The V call is TRBV6-1, the J call TRBJ1-5; a weak D match, TRBD1 (5 bases). The CDR3 length is 14 residues. V was trimmed by 3 bases and J by 12 bases, leaving 18 bases between them. CDR1 MNHNS and CDR2 SASEGT come from the germline V gene. The CDR3 DNA reads as TGTGCCAGCAGTGAGGCCGGGCGGGGGGTCCTCCAGCATTTT. Amino acid sequence: CASSEAGRGVLQHF.

The V and J genes are TRBV4-1 and TRBJ2-5; 9 bases map to TRBD2. The length of the CDR3 is 15 residues. The V gene end was trimmed by 3 bases and the J gene end by 4 bases; junction bases not matched to a gene: 6. CDR1 is MGHRA, CDR2 YSYEKL, per germline. CDR3 nucleotide sequence: TGCGCCAGCAGCCATGCTAGCGGGGACTTAGAGACCCAGTACTTC. Its translation is CASSHASGDLETQYF.

The chain links TRBV5-1 to TRBJ1-5; D unresolved. CDR1 is SGHRS, CDR2 YFSETQ, per germline. The ends were cut back, 4 bases at V and 1 base at J, with 9 bases in the middle. This CDR3 spans 14 amino acids. The CDR3 is CASSDGSSNQPQHF. The CDR3 nucleotides read TGCGCCAGCAGCGACGGGTCAAGCAATCAGCCCCAGCATTTT.

The chain recombines TRBV29-1 with TRBJ1-1; D unclear. CDR1 is SQVTM, CDR2 ANQGSEA, per germline. Between the trimmed V and J ends, which lost 5 bases and 1 base, there was a span of 11 bases. The CDR3 runs to 13 residues. CDR3 sequence (DNA): TGCAGCGTTACTAGAGACAAGAACACTGAAGCTTTCTTT. Amino acid sequence: CSVTRDKNTEAFF.

This clone turned up a few times. The V call is TRBV7-2, the J call TRBJ2-1; no definite D call. This CDR3 spans 15 amino acids. Germline-derived CDR1 and CDR2 are SGHTA and FQGNSA. Deletions cut 1 base from V and 2 bases from J, with 9 bases between. CDR3 coding DNA: TGTGCCAGCAGCTTAGAACGGCAGCCCTACAATGAGCAGTTCTTC. It specifies CASSLERQPYNEQFF.

This sequence joins TRBV5-1 and TRBJ1-1; tentatively, D is TRBD1 (5 bases). CDR3 length: 14 amino acids. Trimming cost V 4 bases and J 1 base, with 11 bases left between them. The germline CDR1 and CDR2 sequences are SGHRS and YFSETQ. For the CDR3, the DNA is TGCGCCAGCAGCCCCGGGACGGGGAACACTGAAGCTTTCTTT. Residues: CASSPGTGNTEAFF.

This sequence joins TRBV5-1 and TRBJ1-4; D might be TRBD1 (6 bases). The CDR3 is 16 residues long. Between the trimmed V and J ends, which lost 0 bases and 0 bases, there was a span of 9 bases. Germline CDR1 reads SGHRS; CDR2 reads YFSETQ. The CDR3 bases are TGCGCCAGCAGCTTGGGACAGGCAGCAACTAATGAAAAACTGTTTTTT. Its translation is CASSLGQAATNEKLFF.

The rearrangement links TRBV5-1 to TRBJ2-1; D not resolved. Germline values: CDR1 SGHRS, CDR2 YFSETQ. The length of the CDR3 is 14 residues. Trimming stripped 5 bases from V and 0 bases from J, with 9 bases between. In DNA, the CDR3 is TGCGCCAGCAGGGGCACAAGCTCCTACAATGAGCAGTTCTTC. It translates to CASRGTSSYNEQFF.